The sequence of this T cell receptor (beta chain) was determined in a study of shared clonotypes between healthy human individuals. Naive CD4+ cells were CD45RA-selected; the remaining cells were memory. Whole-study findings and limits: A handful of donors had roughly 5% of their naive CD4 clonotypes in common.

V was pared by 5 bases and J by 2 bases, with 13 bases between. CDR3 length equals 14 residues. Germline assignment: CDR1 MGHDK and CDR2 SYGVNS. With regard to this clone: Its antigen is currently unknown.

The method was immunoSEQ multiplex PCR; TCRdb's version includes in-frame clones alone and lacks a portion of them. The table includes around 1.6 million clones, around 98% detected once. Sequencing was performed on naive CD4+ T cells sorted from blood. Stated subset: CD45RA+ positively selected. V gene TRBV25-1 combines with J gene TRBJ2-7, with D hard to call. The sequence was collected from a man aged 25 to 40 in good health. The CDR3 sequence is CASSRSYGPYEQYF. CDR3 nucleotide sequence: TGTGCCAGCAGTAGGTCTTACGGACCCTACGAGCAGTACTTC.